This T cell receptor beta chain was captured by sequencing in a study of cytomegalovirus exposure and HLA in healthy donors. Libraries were prepared by immunoSEQ multiplex PCR; TCRdb keeps only in-frame clonotypes and omits some of them. The table lists around 150,000 clones, 65% to 90% of them singletons. The CDR3 is made up of 16 amino acids. V was pared by 3 bases and J by 4 bases, with 19 bases between. CDR1 and CDR2 from the germline V gene are MNHEY and SMNVEV (reference sequence). The sequence was collected from a woman under 30 in good health and CMV-seronegative. The chain uses TRBV27 and TRBJ2-7; D is perhaps TRBD2 (6 bases). Sequenced input: PBMCs. The CDR3 protein is CASSFGLTRGSYEQYF. DNA of the CDR3: TGTGCCAGCAGTTTCGGCCTGACTAGAGGTAGTTACGAGCAGTACTTC.